The clone carrying this TCR beta chain was recorded a few times. The antigen is undetermined. CDR3 length equals 15 residues. CDR1 SNHLY and CDR2 FYNNEI come from the germline V gene. V shed 7 bases and J shed 4 bases, with 19 bases lying between them. Isolation recovered at least 7 million PBMCs from every sample. Per sample, no less than 5 micrograms of total RNA were extracted. The sample belongs to a study of blood T cells in healthy people across ages. Next came a second PCR, run for about 7 to 11 cycles, which used a sample-barcoded 5' primer along with a J-beta primer mix. TCRdb reanalysed the 5' RACE reads using MiXCR and keeps one entry per CDR3 protein. In the table there are fewer than 800,000 distinct CDR3 sequences, about 21% of which are singletons. Study-wide results and limits: Naive and antigen-experienced cells could not be conclusively compared, given unsorted PBMCs.

The sample taken for sequencing was blood. The TCR sequence derives from a man in his 70s in good health. J is TRBJ1-2 and V is TRBV2, with D tentatively TRBD1 (6 bases). The CDR3 bases are TGTGCCAGCACCCTGGGGGGGCGCACTATCTATGGCTACACCTTC. Its protein is CASTLGGRTIYGYTF.